Listed below are T cell receptor beta chains from one sample, sequenced in a study of blood T cell repertoires in COVID-19. Generated by immunoSEQ multiplex PCR, the TCRdb table keeps only in-frame clones and is missing some. In the table there are fewer than 350,000 clones, about 89% of which are singletons. The sequenced sample was peripheral blood. The receptors come from a woman aged 45 to 65 who had recovered from COVID-19. Each CDR3 is given with its conserved first and last residue. Each record gives: clone size, V gene, D gene, J gene, CDR3 protein, CDR3 DNA. The D gene is left open where the match is weak. For some rows the clone size is stated as once, few or many, or as a class when expanded; others skip it.

>NA|TRBV6-4|NA|TRBJ2-5
CASSRDKQETQYF
TGTGCCAGCAGCCGGGACAAACAAGAGACCCAGTACTTC
>NA|TRBV28|TRBD1|TRBJ1-1
CASRRTGTAKNTEAFF
TGTGCCAGCAGGCGCACCGGGACAGCTAAGAACACTGAAGCTTTCTTT
>NA|TRBV7-9|NA|TRBJ1-6
CASSSGQWDNSPLHF
TGTGCCAGCAGCTCCGGACAGTGGGATAATTCACCCCTCCACTTT
>NA|TRBV20-1|NA|TRBJ2-7
CSASTGSAYEQYF
TGCAGTGCTAGTACCGGGAGTGCCTACGAGCAGTACTTC
>once|TRBV28|TRBD2|TRBJ2-1
CASSFTSGDTNNEQFF
TGTGCCAGCAGTTTTACTAGCGGGGACACCAACAATGAGCAGTTCTTC
>NA|TRBV11-2|NA|TRBJ2-5
CASSLGQQETQYF
TGTGCCAGCAGCTTGGGGCAGCAAGAGACCCAGTACTTC
>once|TRBV5-4|TRBD1|TRBJ1-2
CASSLVGRDRDYGYTF
TGTGCCAGCAGCTTGGTGGGCCGGGACAGGGACTATGGCTACACCTTC
>once|TRBV25-1|NA|TRBJ2-7
CASAGFAYEQYF
TGTGCCAGCGCCGGGTTCGCCTACGAGCAGTACTTC
>NA|TRBV15|NA|TRBJ1-3
CATSRDPGEGNTIYF
TGTGCCACCAGCAGAGATCCGGGGGAAGGAAACACCATATATTTT
>NA|TRBV7-9|TRBD1|TRBJ1-6
CASSATGGILHF
TGTGCCAGCAGCGCTACAGGGGGAATCCTCCACTTT
>NA|TRBV28|TRBD1|TRBJ1-5
CASSTGDQPQHF
TGTGCCAGCTCAACAGGGGATCAGCCCCAGCATTTT
>NA|TRBV2|TRBD1|TRBJ1-1
CASNDRAGRTEAFF
TGTGCCAGCAATGACAGGGCCGGTCGCACTGAAGCTTTCTTT
>few|TRBV6-2/TRBV6-3|TRBD1|TRBJ2-7
CASSKQGTYEQYF
TGTGCCAGCAGTAAACAGGGGACCTACGAGCAGTACTTC
>NA|TRBV19|NA|TRBJ1-2
CASTIRTDRMGYTF
TGTGCCAGTACCATCAGGACAGATCGGATGGGCTACACCTTC
>NA|TRBV11-2|TRBD1|TRBJ2-2
CASSRAGGTGELFF
TGTGCCAGCAGCAGAGCAGGGGGAACCGGGGAGCTGTTTTTT
>NA|TRBV5-5|TRBD1|TRBJ1-5
CASSLAGGQGHQPQHF
TGTGCCAGCAGCTTGGCCGGGGGACAGGGCCATCAGCCCCAGCATTTT
>NA|TRBV4-3|NA|TRBJ2-7
CASSQDYRGGEQYF
TGCGCCAGCAGCCAAGACTATAGGGGAGGCGAGCAGTACTTC
>NA|TRBV28|NA|TRBJ2-1
CASSFFGKGQFF
TGTGCCAGCAGTTTCTTCGGGAAGGGGCAGTTCTTC
>NA|TRBV19|NA|TRBJ1-5
CASSTGNGNQPQHF
TGTGCCAGTAGTACCGGGAATGGCAATCAGCCCCAGCATTTT
>NA|TRBV6-5|TRBD2|TRBJ2-5
CASTLISGSWETQYF
TGTGCCAGCACCCTGATTAGCGGGAGTTGGGAGACCCAGTACTTC
>NA|TRBV28|TRBD1|TRBJ1-5
CASTVPGQGQPQHF
TGTGCCAGCACCGTCCCGGGACAGGGCCAGCCCCAGCATTTT
>NA|TRBV5-8|TRBD1|TRBJ1-5
CASSRTLTGAGNQPQHF
TGTGCCAGCAGCCGCACACTTACAGGGGCGGGCAATCAGCCCCAGCATTTT
>NA|TRBV30|TRBD1|TRBJ1-6
CAWRGGQGAASPLHF
TGTGCCTGGAGAGGGGGTCAGGGGGCGGCTTCACCCCTCCACTTT
>NA|TRBV4-3|TRBD1|TRBJ2-3
CASSQEMGQGIADTQYF
TGCGCCAGCAGCCAAGAGATGGGACAGGGGATAGCAGATACGCAGTATTTT
>NA|TRBV29-1|NA|TRBJ2-1
CSVEEGLDEQFF
TGCAGCGTTGAGGAGGGCCTTGATGAGCAGTTCTTC
>NA|TRBV28|NA|TRBJ1-2
CASSLWDLRAGGYGYTF
TGTGCCAGCAGTTTATGGGATTTGAGAGCGGGCGGCTATGGCTACACCTTC
>NA|TRBV29-1|NA|TRBJ1-2
CSVGQAAANYGYTF
TGCAGCGTTGGGCAGGCCGCAGCTAACTATGGCTACACCTTC
>NA|TRBV7-2|NA|TRBJ2-5
CASSLLGTYQETQYF
TGTGCCAGCAGCTTATTGGGCACGTACCAAGAGACCCAGTACTTC
>NA|TRBV27|TRBD1|TRBJ2-5
CASSYRTGMETQYF
TGTGCCAGCAGTTACCGGACAGGGATGGAGACCCAGTACTTC
>NA|TRBV5-4|NA|TRBJ2-3
CASSLKEGTDTQYF
TGTGCCAGCAGCTTGAAGGAGGGTACAGATACGCAGTATTTT
>once|TRBV19|TRBD2|TRBJ2-1
CASSPGRGLYNEQFF
TGTGCCAGTAGTCCGGGGAGGGGCCTCTACAATGAGCAGTTCTTC
>NA|TRBV2|TRBD2|TRBJ2-5
CASTGTRSETQYF
TGTGCCAGCACCGGGACTAGAAGTGAGACCCAGTACTTC
>NA|TRBV28|TRBD1|TRBJ2-7
CASAGQGLEQYF
TGTGCCAGCGCGGGACAGGGACTCGAGCAGTACTTC
>NA|TRBV6-1|TRBD1|TRBJ2-7
CASSDRTGAAYEQYF
TGTGCCAGCAGTGACAGGACAGGGGCTGCCTACGAGCAGTACTTC
>NA|TRBV9|NA|TRBJ2-5
CASSVGASTAQYF
TGTGCCAGCAGCGTAGGGGCGTCGACGGCCCAGTACTTC
>once|TRBV4-3|TRBD2|TRBJ2-1
CASSQHPAVAGINEQFF
TGCGCCAGCAGCCAACATCCGGCGGTAGCGGGAATCAATGAGCAGTTCTTC
>NA|TRBV9|TRBD2|TRBJ2-1
CASSRQSGVNEQFF
TGTGCCAGCAGTCGACAGAGCGGGGTTAATGAGCAGTTCTTC
>NA|TRBV28|NA|TRBJ1-2
CASTPRGSPVINYGYTF
TGTGCCAGCACGCCCCGGGGGAGCCCCGTTATCAACTATGGCTACACCTTC
>NA|TRBV24-1|TRBD1|TRBJ1-5
CATSGLGQGNQPQHF
TGTGCCACCAGTGGTTTGGGACAGGGCAATCAGCCCCAGCATTTT
>NA|TRBV28|TRBD1|TRBJ1-5
CASSADRGLRQPQHF
TGTGCCAGCAGTGCCGACAGGGGGCTTCGTCAGCCCCAGCATTTT
>few|TRBV7-2|TRBD1|TRBJ1-2
CASSPGTVYGYTF
TGTGCCAGCAGCCCCGGGACAGTCTATGGCTACACCTTC
>NA|TRBV6-5|NA|TRBJ1-3
CASSYSARGNTIYF
TGTGCCAGCAGTTACTCAGCGCGCGGAAACACCATATATTTT
>NA|TRBV2|NA|TRBJ1-5
CASSVTGKGFYSNQPQHF
TGTGCCAGCAGTGTCACAGGGAAGGGGTTTTATAGCAATCAGCCCCAGCATTTT
>NA|TRBV21-1|NA|TRBJ1-1
CASSKGDREAFF
TGTGCCAGCAGCAAGGGAGATAGGGAAGCTTTCTTT
>NA|TRBV9|NA|TRBJ2-3
CASSVALAGRGAGTDTQYF
TGTGCCAGCAGCGTAGCTTTGGCGGGACGGGGGGCAGGGACAGATACGCAGTATTTT
>NA|TRBV5-1|TRBD1|TRBJ1-1
CASSSATGGNTEAFF
TGCGCCAGCAGCTCAGCGACAGGGGGCAACACTGAAGCTTTCTTT
>NA|TRBV7-2|TRBD2|TRBJ2-1
CASSLPPSGGYNEQFF
TGTGCCAGCAGCTTACCCCCCAGCGGGGGGTACAATGAGCAGTTCTTC